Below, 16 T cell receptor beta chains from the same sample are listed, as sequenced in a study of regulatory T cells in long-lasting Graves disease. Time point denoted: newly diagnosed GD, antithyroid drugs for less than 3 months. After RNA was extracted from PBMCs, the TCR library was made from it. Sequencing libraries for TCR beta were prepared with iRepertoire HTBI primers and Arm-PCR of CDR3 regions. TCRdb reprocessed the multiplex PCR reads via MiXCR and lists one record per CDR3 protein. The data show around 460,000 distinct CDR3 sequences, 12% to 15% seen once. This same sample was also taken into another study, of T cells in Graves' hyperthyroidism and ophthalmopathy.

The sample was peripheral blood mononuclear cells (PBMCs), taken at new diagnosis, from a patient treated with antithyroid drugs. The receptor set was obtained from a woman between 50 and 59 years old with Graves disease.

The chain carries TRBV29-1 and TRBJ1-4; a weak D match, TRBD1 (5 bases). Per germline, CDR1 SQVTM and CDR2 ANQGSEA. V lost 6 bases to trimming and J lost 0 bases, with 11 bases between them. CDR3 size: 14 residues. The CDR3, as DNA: TGCAGCGTAGAGGGACGGTCAACTAATGAAAAACTGTTTTTT. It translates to CSVEGRSTNEKLFF. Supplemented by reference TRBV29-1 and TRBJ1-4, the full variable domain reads SAVISQKPSRDICQRGTSLTIQCQVDSQVTMMFWYRQQPGQSLTLIATANQGSEATYESGFVIDKFPISRPNLTFSTLTVSNMSPEDSSIYLCSVEGRSTNEKLFFGSGTQLSVL.

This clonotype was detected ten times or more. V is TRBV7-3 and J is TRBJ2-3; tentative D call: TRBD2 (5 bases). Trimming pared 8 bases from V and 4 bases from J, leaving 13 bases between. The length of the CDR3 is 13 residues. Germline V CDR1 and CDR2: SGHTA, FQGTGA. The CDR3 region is CASGSSVSDTQYF. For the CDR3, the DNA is TGTGCCAGCGGGAGTAGTGTTTCAGATACGCAGTATTTT.

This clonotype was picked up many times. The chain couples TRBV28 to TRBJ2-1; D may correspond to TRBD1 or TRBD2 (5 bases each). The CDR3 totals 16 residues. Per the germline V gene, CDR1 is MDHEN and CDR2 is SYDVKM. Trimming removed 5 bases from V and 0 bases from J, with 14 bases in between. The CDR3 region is CASSPGTEDSYNEQFF. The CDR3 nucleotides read TGTGCCAGCAGTCCCGGGACCGAAGACTCCTACAATGAGCAGTTCTTC.

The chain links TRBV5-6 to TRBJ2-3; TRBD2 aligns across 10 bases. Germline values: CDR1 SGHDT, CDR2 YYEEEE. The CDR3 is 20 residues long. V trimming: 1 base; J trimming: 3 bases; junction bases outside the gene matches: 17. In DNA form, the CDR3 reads TGTGCCAGCAGCTTGTTTGTGGGGGCACGAGCGGGAGGGAGGACAGATACGCAGTATTTT. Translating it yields CASSLFVGARAGGRTDTQYF. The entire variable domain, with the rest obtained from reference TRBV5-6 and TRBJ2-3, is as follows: DAGVTQSPTHLIKTRGQQVTLRCSPKSGHDTVSWYQQALGQGPQFIFQYYEEEERQRGNFPDRFSGHQFPNYSSELNVNALLLGDSALYLCASSLFVGARAGGRTDTQYFGPGTRLTVL.

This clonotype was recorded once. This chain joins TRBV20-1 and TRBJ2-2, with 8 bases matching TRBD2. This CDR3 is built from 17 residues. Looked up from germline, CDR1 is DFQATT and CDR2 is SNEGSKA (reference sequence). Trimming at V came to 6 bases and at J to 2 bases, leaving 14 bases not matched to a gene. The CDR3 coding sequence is TGCAGTGCCACAGGACATAGCGGGATAACAAACACCGGGGAGCTGTTTTTT. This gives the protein CSATGHSGITNTGELFF.

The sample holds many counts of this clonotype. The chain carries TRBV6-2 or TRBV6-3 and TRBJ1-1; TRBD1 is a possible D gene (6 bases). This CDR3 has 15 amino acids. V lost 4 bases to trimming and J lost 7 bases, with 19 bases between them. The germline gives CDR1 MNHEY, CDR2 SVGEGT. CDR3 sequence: CASSLFGTTHREAFF. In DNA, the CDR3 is TGTGCCAGCAGTTTATTCGGGACAACGCACCGTGAAGCTTTCTTT.

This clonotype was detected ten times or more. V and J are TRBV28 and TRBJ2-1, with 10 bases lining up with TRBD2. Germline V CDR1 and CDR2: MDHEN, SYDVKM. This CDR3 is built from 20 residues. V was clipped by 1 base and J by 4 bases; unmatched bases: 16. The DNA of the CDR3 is TGTGCCAGCAGTTTATCCTACAGTACTAGCGGGATAATCAGTTACAATGAGCAGTTCTTC. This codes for CASSLSYSTSGIISYNEQFF. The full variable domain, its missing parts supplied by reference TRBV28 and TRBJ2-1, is DVKVTQSSRYLVKRTGEKVFLECVQDMDHENMFWYRQDPGLGLRLIYFSYDVKMKEKGDIPEGYSVSREKKERFSLILESASTNQTSMYLCASSLSYSTSGIISYNEQFFGPGTRLTVL.

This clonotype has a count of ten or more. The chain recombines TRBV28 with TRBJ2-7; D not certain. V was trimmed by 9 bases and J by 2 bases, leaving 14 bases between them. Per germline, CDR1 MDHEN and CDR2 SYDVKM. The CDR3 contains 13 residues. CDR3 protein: CASGRTVPYEQYF. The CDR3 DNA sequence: TGTGCCAGTGGAAGGACGGTCCCCTACGAGCAGTACTTC.

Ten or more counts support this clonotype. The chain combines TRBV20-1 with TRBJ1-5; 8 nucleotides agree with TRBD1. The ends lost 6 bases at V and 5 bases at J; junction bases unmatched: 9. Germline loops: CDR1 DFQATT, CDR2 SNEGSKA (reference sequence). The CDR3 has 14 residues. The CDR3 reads CSAPQGGVHQPQHF. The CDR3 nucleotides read TGCAGTGCCCCACAGGGGGGAGTACATCAGCCCCAGCATTTT.

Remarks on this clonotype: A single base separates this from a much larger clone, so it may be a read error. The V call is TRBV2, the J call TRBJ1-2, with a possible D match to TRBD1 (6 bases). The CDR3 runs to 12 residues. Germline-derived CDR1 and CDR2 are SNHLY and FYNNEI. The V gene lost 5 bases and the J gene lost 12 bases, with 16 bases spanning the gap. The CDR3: CASSYRVEGHTF. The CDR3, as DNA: TGTGCCAGCAGTTACAGGGTAGAGGGCCACACCTTC.

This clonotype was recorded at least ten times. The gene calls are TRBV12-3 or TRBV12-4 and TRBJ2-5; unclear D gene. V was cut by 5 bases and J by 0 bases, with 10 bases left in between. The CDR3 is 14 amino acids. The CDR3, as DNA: TGTGCCAGCAGTCACTCAGACAACCAAGAGACCCAGTACTTC. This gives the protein CASSHSDNQETQYF.

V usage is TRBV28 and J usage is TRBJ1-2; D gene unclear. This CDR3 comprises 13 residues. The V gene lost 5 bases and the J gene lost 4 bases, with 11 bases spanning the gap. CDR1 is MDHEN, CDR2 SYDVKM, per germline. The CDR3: CASSPKGSYGYTF. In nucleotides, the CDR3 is TGTGCCAGCAGTCCCAAAGGGTCCTATGGCTACACCTTC.

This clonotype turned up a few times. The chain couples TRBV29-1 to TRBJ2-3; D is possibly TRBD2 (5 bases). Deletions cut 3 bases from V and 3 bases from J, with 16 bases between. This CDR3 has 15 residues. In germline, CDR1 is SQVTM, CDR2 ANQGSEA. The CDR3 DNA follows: TGCAGCGTTGATTCAGCGGCCGGCGGTACAGATACGCAGTATTTT. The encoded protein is CSVDSAAGGTDTQYF.

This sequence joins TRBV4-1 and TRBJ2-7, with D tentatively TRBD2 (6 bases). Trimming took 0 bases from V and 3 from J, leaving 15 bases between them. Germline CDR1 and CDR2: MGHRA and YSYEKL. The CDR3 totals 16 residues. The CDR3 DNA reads TGCGCCAGCAGCCAAGAGTCCGGGACTCCTTTCTACGAGCAGTACTTC. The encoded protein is CASSQESGTPFYEQYF.

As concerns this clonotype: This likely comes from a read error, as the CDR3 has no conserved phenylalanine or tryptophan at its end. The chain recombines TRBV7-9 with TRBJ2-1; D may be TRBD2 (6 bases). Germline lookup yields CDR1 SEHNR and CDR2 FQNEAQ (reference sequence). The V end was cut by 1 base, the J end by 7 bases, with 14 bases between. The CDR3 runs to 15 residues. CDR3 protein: CASSLEGWGRNEQFC. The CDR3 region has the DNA TGTGCCAGCAGCTTAGAGGGGTGGGGGAGGAATGAGCAGTTCTGC.

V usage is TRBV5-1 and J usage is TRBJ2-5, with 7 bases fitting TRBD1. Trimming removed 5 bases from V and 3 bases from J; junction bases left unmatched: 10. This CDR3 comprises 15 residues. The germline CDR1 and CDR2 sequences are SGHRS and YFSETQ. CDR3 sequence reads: CASRPPGQTKETQYF. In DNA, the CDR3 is TGCGCCAGCAGACCTCCGGGACAGACTAAAGAGACCCAGTACTTC.